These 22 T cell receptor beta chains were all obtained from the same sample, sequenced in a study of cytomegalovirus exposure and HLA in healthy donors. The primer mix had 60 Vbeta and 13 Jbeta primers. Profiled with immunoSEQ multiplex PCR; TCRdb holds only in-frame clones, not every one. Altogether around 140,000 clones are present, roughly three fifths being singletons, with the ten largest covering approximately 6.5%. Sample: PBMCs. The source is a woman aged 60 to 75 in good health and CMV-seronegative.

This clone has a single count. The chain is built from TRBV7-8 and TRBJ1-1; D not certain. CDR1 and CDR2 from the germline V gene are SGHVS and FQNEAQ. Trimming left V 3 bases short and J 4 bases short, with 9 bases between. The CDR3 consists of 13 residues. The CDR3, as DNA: TGTGCCAGCAGCTTGGAGGTGGCCACTGAAGCTTTCTTT. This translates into CASSLEVATEAFF. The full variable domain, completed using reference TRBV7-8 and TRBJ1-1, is GAGVSQSPRYKVAKRGQDVALRCDPISGHVSLFWYQQALGQGPEFLTYFQNEAQLDKSGLPSDRFFAERPEGSVSTLKIQRTQQEDSAVYLCASSLEVATEAFFGQGTRLTVV.

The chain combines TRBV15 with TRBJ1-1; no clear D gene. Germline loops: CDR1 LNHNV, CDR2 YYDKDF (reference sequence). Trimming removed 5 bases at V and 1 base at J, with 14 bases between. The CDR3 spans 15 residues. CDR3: CATSRRSAENTEAFF. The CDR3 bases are TGTGCCACCAGCCGCCGGAGTGCCGAGAACACTGAAGCTTTCTTT.

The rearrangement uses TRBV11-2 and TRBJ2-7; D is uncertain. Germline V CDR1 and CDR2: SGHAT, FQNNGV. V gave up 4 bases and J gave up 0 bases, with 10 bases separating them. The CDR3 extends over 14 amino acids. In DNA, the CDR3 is TGTGCCAGCAGCTCAATGGGCCTCTCCTACGAGCAGTACTTC. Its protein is CASSSMGLSYEQYF. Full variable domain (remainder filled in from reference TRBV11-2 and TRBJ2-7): EAGVAQSPRYKIIEKRQSVAFWCNPISGHATLYWYQQILGQGPKLLIQFQNNGVVDDSQLPKDRFSAERLKGVDSTLKIQPAKLEDSAVYLCASSSMGLSYEQYFGPGTRLTVT.

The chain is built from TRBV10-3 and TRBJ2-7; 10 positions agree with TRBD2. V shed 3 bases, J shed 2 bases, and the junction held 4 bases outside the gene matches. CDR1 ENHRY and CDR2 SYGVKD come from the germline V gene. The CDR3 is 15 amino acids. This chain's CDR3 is CAISDNSGRPYEQYF. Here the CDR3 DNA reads TGTGCCATCAGTGATAATAGCGGGAGGCCCTACGAGCAGTACTTC.

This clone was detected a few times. The CDR3 DNA reads as TGTGCCAGCAGCGACACGAACTATGGCTACACCTTC. It yields the protein CASSDTNYGYTF. The chain combines TRBV9 with TRBJ1-2; D remains unclear. CDR1 is SGDLS, CDR2 YYNGEE, per germline. Between the trimmed V and J ends, which lost 3 bases and 2 bases, there was a span of 5 bases. CDR3 size: 12 residues.

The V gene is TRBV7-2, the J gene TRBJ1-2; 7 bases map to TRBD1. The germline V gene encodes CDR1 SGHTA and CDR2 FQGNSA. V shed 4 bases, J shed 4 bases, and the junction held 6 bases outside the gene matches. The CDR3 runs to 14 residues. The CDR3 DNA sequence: TGTGCCAGCAGCTCGCAAGGGGGCGCCTATGGCTACACCTTC. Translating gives CASSSQGGAYGYTF.

Written as DNA, the CDR3 is TGTGCCAGTAGTAGGTGGATAGGCACGGGGGTTCAGCCCCAGCATTTT. Translated: CASSRWIGTGVQPQHF. The chain combines TRBV19 with TRBJ1-5, with a tentative D call TRBD1 (5 bases). Between the trimmed V and J ends, which lost 4 bases and 6 bases, there was a span of 19 bases. Germline assignment: CDR1 LNHDA and CDR2 SQIVND (reference sequence). The CDR3 has 16 amino acids.

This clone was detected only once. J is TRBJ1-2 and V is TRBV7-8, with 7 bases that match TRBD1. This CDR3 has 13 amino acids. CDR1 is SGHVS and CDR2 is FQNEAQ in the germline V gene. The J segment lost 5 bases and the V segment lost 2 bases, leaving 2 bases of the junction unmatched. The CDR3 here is CASSLIQGYGYTF. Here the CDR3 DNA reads TGTGCCAGCAGCTTAATACAGGGGTATGGCTACACCTTC.

CDR3 residues: CASSQTQGRDTQYF. The CDR3 region has the DNA TGTGCCAGTAGTCAGACCCAGGGAAGAGATACGCAGTATTTT. The chain uses TRBV19 and TRBJ2-3; TRBD1 is a possible D gene (5 bases). The CDR3 is made up of 14 amino acids. Trimming removed 5 bases at V and 5 bases at J, with 14 bases between. CDR1 is LNHDA and CDR2 is SQIVND in the germline V gene (reference sequence). Using reference TRBV19 and TRBJ2-3 for the parts outside the CDR3, the full variable domain is DGGITQSPKYLFRKEGQNVTLSCEQNLNHDAMYWYRQDPGQGLRLIYYSQIVNDFQKGDIAEGYSVSREKKESFPLTVTSAQKNPTAFYLCASSQTQGRDTQYFGPGTRLTVL.

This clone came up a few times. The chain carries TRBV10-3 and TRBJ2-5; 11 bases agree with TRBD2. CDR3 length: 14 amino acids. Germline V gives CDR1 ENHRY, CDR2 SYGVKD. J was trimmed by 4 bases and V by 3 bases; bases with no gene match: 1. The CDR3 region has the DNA TGTGCCATCAGTGAAACTAGCGGGAGAGAGACCCAGTACTTC. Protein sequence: CAISETSGRETQYF.

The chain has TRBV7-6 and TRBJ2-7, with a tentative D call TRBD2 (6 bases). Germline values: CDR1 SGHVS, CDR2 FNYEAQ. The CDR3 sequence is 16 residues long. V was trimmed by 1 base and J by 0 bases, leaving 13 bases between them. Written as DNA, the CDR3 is TGTGCCAGCAGCTTAGGGGTAGCGGCTAGCTCCTACGAGCAGTACTTC. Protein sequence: CASSLGVAASSYEQYF. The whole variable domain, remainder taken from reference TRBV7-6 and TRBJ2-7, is GAGVSQSPRYKVTKRGQDVALRCDPISGHVSLYWYRQALGQGPEFLTYFNYEAQQDKSGLPNDRFSAERPEGSISTLTIQRTEQRDSAMYRCASSLGVAASSYEQYFGPGTRLTVT.

The CDR3 coding sequence is TGTGCCAGCAGCGCCGGACAGGGGAGGACACGCGAGACCCAGTACTTC. Translation: CASSAGQGRTRETQYF. The genes are TRBV9 and TRBJ2-5; 9 bases are shared with TRBD1. J gave up 5 bases and V 3 bases, and 11 bases lay outside the gene matches. This CDR3 has 16 amino acids. Per germline, CDR1 SGDLS and CDR2 YYNGEE.

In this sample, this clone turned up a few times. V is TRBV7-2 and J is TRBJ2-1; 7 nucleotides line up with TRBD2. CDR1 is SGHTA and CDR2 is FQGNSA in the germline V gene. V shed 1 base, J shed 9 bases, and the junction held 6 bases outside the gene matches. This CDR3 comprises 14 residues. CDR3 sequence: CASSLGGGAVEQFF. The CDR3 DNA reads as TGTGCCAGCAGCTTAGGGGGGGGAGCGGTTGAGCAGTTCTTC.

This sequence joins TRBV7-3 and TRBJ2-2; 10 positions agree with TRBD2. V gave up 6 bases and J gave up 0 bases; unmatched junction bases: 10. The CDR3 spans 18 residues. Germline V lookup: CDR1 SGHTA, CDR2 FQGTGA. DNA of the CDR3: TGTGCCAGCAGTTCAAGGCCTAGCGGGGGCGCGAACACCGGGGAGCTGTTTTTT. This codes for CASSSRPSGGANTGELFF.

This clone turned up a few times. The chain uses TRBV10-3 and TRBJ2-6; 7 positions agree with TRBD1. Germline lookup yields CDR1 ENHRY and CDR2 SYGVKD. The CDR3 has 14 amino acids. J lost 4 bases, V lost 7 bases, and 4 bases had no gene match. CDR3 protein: CAITGGPGANVLTF. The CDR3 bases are TGTGCCATCACAGGGGGTCCCGGGGCCAACGTCCTGACTTTC.

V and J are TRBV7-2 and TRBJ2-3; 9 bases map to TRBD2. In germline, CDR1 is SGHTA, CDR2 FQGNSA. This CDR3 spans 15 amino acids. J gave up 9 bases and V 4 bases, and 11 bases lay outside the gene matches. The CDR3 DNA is TGTGCCAGCAGCTCAGCGGGAGGAGCCCTTGGGACGCAGTATTTT. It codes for CASSSAGGALGTQYF.

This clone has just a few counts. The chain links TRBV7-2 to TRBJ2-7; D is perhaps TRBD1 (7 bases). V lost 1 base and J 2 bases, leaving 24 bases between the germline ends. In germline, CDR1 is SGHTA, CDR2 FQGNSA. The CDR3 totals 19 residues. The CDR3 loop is CASSLDGGRGRDRPYEQYF. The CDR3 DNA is TGTGCCAGCAGCTTAGACGGGGGCCGTGGTCGGGACAGACCCTACGAGCAGTACTTC.

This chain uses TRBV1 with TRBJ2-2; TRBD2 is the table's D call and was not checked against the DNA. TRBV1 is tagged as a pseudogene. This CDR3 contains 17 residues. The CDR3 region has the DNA TGCACCAGCAGCCGTGGGGGGGGATGGCCAGACACCGGGGAGCTGTTTTTT. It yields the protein CTSSRGGGWPDTGELFF.

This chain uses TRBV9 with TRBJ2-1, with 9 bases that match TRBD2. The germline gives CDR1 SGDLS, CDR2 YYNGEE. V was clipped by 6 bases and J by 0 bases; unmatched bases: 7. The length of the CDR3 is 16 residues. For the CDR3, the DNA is TGTGCCAGCACCCCGGCGGGAGGGAGCTCCTACAATGAGCAGTTCTTC. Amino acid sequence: CASTPAGGSSYNEQFF.

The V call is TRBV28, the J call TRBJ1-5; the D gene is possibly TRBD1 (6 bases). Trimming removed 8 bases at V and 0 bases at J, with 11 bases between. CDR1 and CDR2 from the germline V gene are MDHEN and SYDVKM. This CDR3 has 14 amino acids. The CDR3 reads CASSPDSSNQPQHF. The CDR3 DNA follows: TGTGCCAGCTCACCGGACAGTAGCAATCAGCCCCAGCATTTT.

The DNA of the CDR3 is TGCAGCGTTGGGGCTAGCGGGGGCTACGAGCAGTACTTC. It translates to CSVGASGGYEQYF. This sequence joins TRBV29-1 and TRBJ2-7; 10 positions match TRBD2. V trimming: 4 bases; J trimming: 3 bases; junction bases outside the gene matches: 3. Germline V gene sequence: CDR1 SQVTM, CDR2 ANQGSEA. CDR3 length: 13 amino acids.

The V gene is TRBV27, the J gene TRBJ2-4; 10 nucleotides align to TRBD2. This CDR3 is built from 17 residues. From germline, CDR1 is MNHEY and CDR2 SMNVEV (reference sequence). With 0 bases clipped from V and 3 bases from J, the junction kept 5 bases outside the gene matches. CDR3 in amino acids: CASSLSSGGVVKNIQYF. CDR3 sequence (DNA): TGTGCCAGCAGTTTATCGAGCGGGGGGGTGGTCAAAAACATTCAGTACTTC.